This T cell receptor beta chain is drawn from a study of T cells in Graves' hyperthyroidism and ophthalmopathy. The germline V gene has CDR1 LNHDA and CDR2 SQIVND (reference sequence). The length of the CDR3 is 13 residues. Trimming pared 4 bases from V and 6 bases from J, leaving 11 bases between. Amplification yielded TCR beta CDR3 regions, with RNA transcripts as the source. RT-PCR in the first round (using the HTBI primer set) targeted the TCR CDR3. Via MiXCR, TCRdb re-called the multiplex PCR reads, giving one row per CDR3 protein. The sample consists of hundreds of thousands of distinct CDR3 sequences, under 20% of them appearing once.

V gene TRBV19 combines with J gene TRBJ2-3, with D perhaps TRBD2 (5 bases). The sample consisted of blood. This clonotype originated in a woman between 45 and 65 years old with Graves' hyperthyroidism that later progressed to Graves' ophthalmopathy. CDR3 amino acids: CASSTDGDDTQYF. CDR3 coding DNA: TGTGCCAGTAGTACGGACGGGGATGATACGCAGTATTTT.